Shown below are 32 T cell receptor beta chains from a single sample sequenced in a study of blood T cell repertoires in COVID-19. The table came from immunoSEQ multiplex PCR; TCRdb's copy has only in-frame clones and leaves some out. The sample lists a few hundred thousand clones, roughly 85% seen once, with approximately 12% in the top ten. The sample comprised peripheral blood. All receptors derive from a woman in her late teens or twenties who had recovered from COVID-19.

This sequence joins TRBV5-5 and TRBJ2-3, with D perhaps matching TRBD1 (6 bases). The CDR3 consists of 15 residues. Germline V lookup: CDR1 SGHKS, CDR2 YYEKEE (reference sequence). The ends were cut back, 0 bases at V and 2 bases at J, with 10 bases in the middle. The DNA of the CDR3 is TGTGCCAGCAGCTTGGTTGGGGGCAACACAGATACGCAGTATTTT. Translating it yields CASSLVGGNTDTQYF. The full variable domain, rest sourced from reference TRBV5-5 and TRBJ2-3, is DAGVTQSPTHLIKTRGQQVTLRCSPISGHKSVSWYQQVLGQGPQFIFQYYEKEERGRGNFPDRFSARQFPNYSSELNVNALLLGDSALYLCASSLVGGNTDTQYFGPGTRLTVL.

On this clone: At one boundary the junction diverges from the germline segment, which might be a read error. This rearrangement joins TRBV14 to TRBJ2-1; 8 nucleotides line up with TRBD2. The length of the CDR3 is 14 residues. Germline CDR1 and CDR2: SGHDN and FVKESK. CDR3 protein: CASSPRRFGAGEVF. In DNA, the CDR3 is TGTGCCAGCAGTCCAAGGCGCTTTGGAGCGGGAGAGGTCTTC.

The V call is TRBV13, the J call TRBJ2-7; 13 bases match TRBD2. In germline, CDR1 is PRHDT, CDR2 FYEKMQ (reference sequence). The CDR3 covers 15 residues. The V segment lost 3 bases and the J segment 5 bases; nucleotides outside the gene matches: 4. CDR3 DNA: TGTGCCAGCAGCTTCCGGACTAGCGGGAGCCACGAGCAGTACTTC. It specifies CASSFRTSGSHEQYF.

The chain couples TRBV10-2 to TRBJ1-2; 8 positions match TRBD1. Germline CDR1 and CDR2: WSHSY and SAAADI. The CDR3 covers 14 residues. The V and J ends lost 2 bases and 4 bases, in that order; junction bases with no gene match: 3. CDR3 loop: CASSEPGTGYGYTF. As DNA, the CDR3 is TGCGCCAGCAGTGAGCCAGGGACAGGCTATGGCTACACCTTC.

The V and J genes are TRBV3-1 (or the pseudogene TRBV3-2) and TRBJ2-1; D might be TRBD2 (5 bases). Trimming left V 4 bases short and J 5 bases short, with 12 bases between. This CDR3 comprises 14 residues. Germline values: CDR1 LGHDT, CDR2 YNNKEL (reference sequence). CDR3 sequence (DNA): TGTGCCAGCAGCCCGATACTAGGAGACAATGAGCAGTTCTTC. It yields the protein CASSPILGDNEQFF.

This chain links TRBV9 with TRBJ2-7; 10 nucleotides match TRBD2. Germline CDR1 reads SGDLS; CDR2 reads YYNGEE. The CDR3 loop spans 14 amino acids. V lost 0 bases to trimming and J lost 5 bases; unmatched junction nucleotides: 2. The CDR3: CASSVVAGGNEQYF. The CDR3 DNA sequence: TGTGCCAGCAGCGTAGTAGCGGGAGGAAACGAGCAGTACTTC.

The CDR3 reads CASSSYSGRSSYEQYF. In nucleotides, the CDR3 is TGTGCCAGCAGCTCCTATAGCGGGCGGAGCTCCTACGAGCAGTACTTC. The V call is TRBV5-4, the J call TRBJ2-7, with 7 positions matching TRBD2. The germline V gene has CDR1 SGHNT and CDR2 YYREEE (reference sequence). The CDR3 loop spans 16 amino acids. V lost 3 bases to trimming and J lost 0 bases; unmatched junction nucleotides: 9.

The V gene is TRBV5-5, the J gene TRBJ2-1; D not certain. Trimming cost V 4 bases and J 8 bases, with 10 bases left between them. The CDR3 is 12 residues long. Germline CDR1 SGHKS, CDR2 YYEKEE (reference sequence). The CDR3 nucleotides are TGTGCCAGCAGCCCTACGTTGGATGAGCAGTTCTTC. This codes for CASSPTLDEQFF.

This chain joins TRBV18 and TRBJ2-1; D is ambiguous. V was cut by 6 bases and J by 8 bases, with 8 bases left in between. The CDR3 is made up of 11 amino acids. The germline gives CDR1 KGHSH, CDR2 LQKENI. DNA for the CDR3: TGTGCCAGCTCCTACGTCGATGAGCAGTTCTTC. As protein: CASSYVDEQFF.

The chain uses TRBV4-3 and TRBJ1-2, with D uncertain. This CDR3 comprises 15 residues. Trimming stripped 0 bases from V and 4 bases from J, with 12 bases between. From germline, CDR1 is LGHNA and CDR2 YSLEER. The CDR3 DNA follows: TGCGCCAGCAGCCAAGAAACGACGTGGAGCTATGGCTACACCTTC. Amino acid sequence: CASSQETTWSYGYTF.

The chain carries TRBV5-8 and TRBJ2-3; possible D gene TRBD1, 6 bases. The CDR3 runs 15 residues. CDR1 and CDR2 from the germline V gene are SGHTS and YDEGEE. The germline V and J ends were trimmed by 4 bases and 2 bases, with 14 bases remaining between them. CDR3 nucleotide sequence: TGTGCCAGCAGCCCCGGCAGGACAGCCACAGATACGCAGTATTTT. This translates into CASSPGRTATDTQYF.

V is TRBV5-1 and J is TRBJ1-2; TRBD1 might be the D (5 bases). Germline-derived CDR1 and CDR2 are SGHRS and YFSETQ. V was shortened by 0 bases and J by 1 base, with 7 bases between the two germline ends. The CDR3 contains 14 residues. For the CDR3, the DNA is TGCGCCAGCAGCTTGGCAGGGATTAACTATGGCTACACCTTC. It is translated as CASSLAGINYGYTF.

The chain couples TRBV29-1 to TRBJ2-5; 7 nucleotides line up with TRBD2. V shed 4 bases and J 7 bases; nucleotides not matched to a gene: 6. The germline CDR1 and CDR2 sequences are SQVTM and ANQGSEA. This CDR3 has 12 amino acids. CDR3 sequence: CSVGLARGTQYF. CDR3 DNA sequence: TGCAGCGTTGGACTAGCTCGGGGGACCCAGTACTTC.

The chain has TRBV19 and TRBJ2-3; 8 bases map to TRBD2. The CDR3 extends over 16 amino acids. Germline CDR1 reads LNHDA; CDR2 reads SQIVND (reference sequence). Trimming at V came to 3 bases and at J to 5 bases, leaving 10 bases not matched to a gene. CDR3 protein: CASSMWSGSPVDTQYF. CDR3 DNA sequence: TGTGCCAGTAGTATGTGGAGCGGGAGCCCTGTAGATACGCAGTATTTT.

Here the CDR3 DNA reads TGTGCCAGCAGTGCAGGGTTTACCACAGATACGCAGTATTTT. Protein: CASSAGFTTDTQYF. The chain has TRBV6-2 or TRBV6-3 and TRBJ2-3; D possibly corresponds to TRBD1 (5 bases). The CDR3 is 14 amino acids. Germline CDR1 reads MNHEY; CDR2 reads SVGEGT. V lost 5 bases and J 2 bases, leaving 11 bases between the germline ends.

The CDR3 DNA follows: TGTGCCAGCAGCCCCGTGGGGGGTCTCTCCTACAATGAGCAGTTCTTC. Translation: CASSPVGGLSYNEQFF. The J gene is TRBJ2-1, the V gene TRBV7-9, with D maybe TRBD2 (6 bases). V shed 5 bases and J shed 0 bases, with 14 bases lying between them. Germline values: CDR1 SEHNR, CDR2 FQNEAQ (reference sequence). The CDR3 covers 16 residues. Complete variable domain (other parts from reference TRBV7-9 and TRBJ2-1): DTGVSQNPRHKITKRGQNVTFRCDPISEHNRLYWYRQTLGQGPEFLTYFQNEAQLEKSRLLSDRFSAERPKGSFSTLEIQRTEQGDSAMYLCASSPVGGLSYNEQFFGPGTRLTVL.

The V call is TRBV7-9, the J call TRBJ1-5, with TRBD1 matching 7 bases. The CDR3 runs to 13 residues. Germline CDR1 reads SEHNR; CDR2 reads FQNEAQ (reference sequence). V dropped 8 bases and J dropped 5; count of bases not matched to a gene: 6. CDR3 sequence (DNA): TGTGCCAGCGCCGAAACAGGGGATCAGCCCCAGCATTTT. This encodes CASAETGDQPQHF.

The chain has TRBV4-1 and TRBJ1-2, with a tentative D call TRBD1 (5 bases). The CDR3 extends over 16 amino acids. V was pared by 0 bases and J by 5 bases, with 16 bases between. Germline loops: CDR1 MGHRA, CDR2 YSYEKL. The CDR3 region has the DNA TGCGCCAGCAGCCAAGATCGATCGACAGACCAATATGGCTACACCTTC. Its protein product is CASSQDRSTDQYGYTF.

The chain links TRBV19 to TRBJ2-7; 8 bases are a match to TRBD1. Looked up from germline, CDR1 is LNHDA and CDR2 is SQIVND (reference sequence). The CDR3 runs to 14 residues. V dropped 4 bases and J dropped 5; count of bases not matched to a gene: 7. CDR3 loop: CASSTGQGANEQYF. The CDR3 DNA reads as TGTGCCAGTAGTACCGGACAGGGCGCGAACGAGCAGTACTTC.

In its sample, this clone was seen a few times. This sequence joins TRBV7-9 and TRBJ1-5, with D possibly TRBD1 on 5 matching bases. V was cut by 3 bases and J by 5 bases, with 14 bases left in between. This CDR3 has 15 residues. Germline V CDR1 and CDR2: SEHNR, FQNEAQ (reference sequence). In DNA form, the CDR3 reads TGTGCCAGCAGCTTGGGGACGGGGGAACATCAGCCCCAGCATTTT. The encoded protein is CASSLGTGEHQPQHF. Variable domain in full (rest from reference TRBV7-9 and TRBJ1-5): DTGVSQNPRHKITKRGQNVTFRCDPISEHNRLYWYRQTLGQGPEFLTYFQNEAQLEKSRLLSDRFSAERPKGSFSTLEIQRTEQGDSAMYLCASSLGTGEHQPQHFGDGTRLSIL.

The rearrangement links TRBV6-2 or TRBV6-3 to TRBJ2-4; 10 nucleotides line up with TRBD2. CDR1 is MNHEY and CDR2 is SVGEGT in the germline V gene. The J segment lost 6 bases and the V segment lost 5 bases, leaving 7 bases of the junction unmatched. This CDR3 is built from 15 residues. The CDR3 loop is CASSLTSGRVNIQYF. The CDR3 DNA is TGTGCCAGCAGTCTCACGAGCGGGAGGGTAAACATTCAGTACTTC.

The chain couples TRBV5-1 to TRBJ2-1, with 8 bases fitting TRBD1. Germline loops: CDR1 SGHRS, CDR2 YFSETQ. Trimming at V came to 4 bases and at J to 3 bases, leaving 6 bases not matched to a gene. The CDR3 covers 15 residues. DNA for the CDR3: TGCGCCAGCAGCCCCCGAGACAGGGGCTACAATGAGCAGTTCTTC. Translating it yields CASSPRDRGYNEQFF.

The gene calls are TRBV6-5 and TRBJ1-2; D is possibly TRBD1 (5 bases). The CDR3 runs to 12 residues. Between the trimmed V and J ends, which lost 7 bases and 7 bases, there was a span of 13 bases. Germline CDR1 reads MNHEY; CDR2 reads SVGAGI. The CDR3 nucleotides read TGTGCCAGCAACCTAGGGGAGGGTGGCTACACCTTC. Amino acid sequence: CASNLGEGGYTF.

The chain combines TRBV5-1 with TRBJ2-6; D is ambiguous. The CDR3 contains 16 residues. V lost 4 bases and J 2 bases, leaving 13 bases between the germline ends. Germline loops: CDR1 SGHRS, CDR2 YFSETQ. The CDR3 is CASSPSPSPGANVLTF. CDR3 in DNA: TGCGCCAGCAGCCCCAGTCCGTCGCCTGGGGCCAACGTCCTGACTTTC.

For the CDR3, the DNA is TGTGCCAGCAGCCAAGATTGGGGGGGCTCTGGAAACACCATATATTTT. Residues: CASSQDWGGSGNTIYF. The chain employs TRBV14 and TRBJ1-3; D is possibly TRBD1 (5 bases). The ends were cut back, 0 bases at V and 0 bases at J, with 9 bases in the middle. CDR3 length equals 16 residues. Germline V gene sequence: CDR1 SGHDN, CDR2 FVKESK.

The chain employs TRBV24-1 and TRBJ2-2, with a possible D match to TRBD2 (5 bases). The V gene lost 2 bases and the J gene lost 1 base, with 13 bases spanning the gap. CDR1 and CDR2 from the germline V gene are KGHDR and SFDVKD. There are 17 residues in the CDR3. Written as DNA, the CDR3 is TGTGCCACCAGTGATTGGGCCACGGGGAGGAACACCGGGGAGCTGTTTTTT. Its protein product is CATSDWATGRNTGELFF.

The CDR3 nucleotides read TGTGCCAGCAGCGTAGATCCCCAGAACACTGAAGCTTTCTTT. Protein sequence: CASSVDPQNTEAFF. The chain carries TRBV9 and TRBJ1-1; no definite D call. Trimming took 0 bases from V and 1 from J, leaving 7 bases between them. CDR1 and CDR2 (germline): SGDLS, YYNGEE. This CDR3 region has 14 residues. Looking up the rest from reference TRBV9 and TRBJ1-1 gives the full variable domain: DSGVTQTPKHLITATGQRVTLRCSPRSGDLSVYWYQQSLDQGLQFLIQYYNGEERAKGNILERFSAQQFPDLHSELNLSSLELGDSALYFCASSVDPQNTEAFFGQGTRLTVV.

The chain recombines TRBV13 with TRBJ1-6; D ambiguous. CDR3 length: 14 residues. Trimming cost V 5 bases and J 9 bases, with 14 bases left between them. Germline CDR1 is PRHDT and CDR2 is FYEKMQ (reference sequence). Here the CDR3 DNA reads TGTGCCAGCAGCCCAATATCGTCGGGTTCACCCCTCCACTTT. Translated: CASSPISSGSPLHF.

This chain connects TRBV6-2 or TRBV6-3 to TRBJ1-2; unclear D gene. Trimming took off 5 bases at V and 4 bases at J, with 14 bases between the two ends. The germline V gene has CDR1 MNHEY and CDR2 SVGEGT. The CDR3 is made up of 14 amino acids. CDR3 amino acids: CASSVLGRGYGYTF. CDR3 nucleotides: TGTGCCAGCAGTGTCCTCGGTCGGGGCTATGGCTACACCTTC.

CDR3 sequence reads: CASSPQGAQTGELFF. DNA of the CDR3: TGTGCCAGCAGCCCACAGGGGGCGCAGACCGGGGAGCTGTTTTTT. The chain carries TRBV14 and TRBJ2-2, with 9 nucleotides matching TRBD1. This CDR3 contains 15 residues. Germline CDR1 is SGHDN and CDR2 is FVKESK. The junction had 5 bases not matched to a gene; V was cut back by 4 bases and J by 5 bases.

Worth noting for this clone: At one end the junction does not follow the germline gene, possibly because of a read error. This sequence joins TRBV12-3 or TRBV12-4 and TRBJ1-3, with D unclear. The CDR3 extends over 12 amino acids. The CDR3, as DNA: TGTGCCAGCAGGAAGGGAGGAACCACCATATATTTT. It translates to CASRKGGTTIYF.

This sequence joins TRBV5-4 and TRBJ2-3; 8 bases are a match to TRBD2. CDR3 length: 14 residues. Germline V gene data show CDR1 as SGHNT and CDR2 as YYREEE (reference sequence). V lost 4 bases to trimming and J lost 8 bases; unmatched junction nucleotides: 9. CDR3 in DNA: TGTGCCAGCAGCCAAGGACTAGCTGCCTCTACGCAGTATTTT. Translation gives CASSQGLAASTQYF. Complete variable domain (other parts from reference TRBV5-4 and TRBJ2-3): ETGVTQSPTHLIKTRGQQVTLRCSSQSGHNTVSWYQQALGQGPQFIFQYYREEENGRGNFPPRFSGLQFPNYSSELNVNALELDDSALYLCASSQGLAASTQYFGPGTRLTVL.